This TCR beta chain appears in the sequencing data of a study of blood T cell repertoires in COVID-19. In the study overall: Samples of COVID-19 (acute and convalescent) were obtained from the United States, Italy and Spain. T cells, B-cell-depleted T cells, or PBMCs supplied cDNA or gDNA.

Per germline, CDR1 SGHRS and CDR2 YFSETQ. V shed 6 bases and J 8 bases; nucleotides not matched to a gene: 6. This CDR3 has 13 amino acids. Original handling: How many nucleated cells were present was estimated from reference gene primer amplification. The data were produced by immunoSEQ multiplex PCR, yet TCRdb's version contains in-frame clones alone and is incomplete. For V, J and clone size, that table is used; D and trimming come from the DNA. The sample records approximately 160,000 clones, approximately 85% being singletons. The sample taken for sequencing was peripheral blood. This receptor was taken from a man aged 55 to 70 who had recovered from COVID-19. This chain connects TRBV5-1 to TRBJ1-4; 8 bases fit TRBD1. DNA of the CDR3: TGCGCCAGCATGGACAGGGCTAGCGAAAAACTGTTTTTT. Protein: CASMDRASEKLFF.